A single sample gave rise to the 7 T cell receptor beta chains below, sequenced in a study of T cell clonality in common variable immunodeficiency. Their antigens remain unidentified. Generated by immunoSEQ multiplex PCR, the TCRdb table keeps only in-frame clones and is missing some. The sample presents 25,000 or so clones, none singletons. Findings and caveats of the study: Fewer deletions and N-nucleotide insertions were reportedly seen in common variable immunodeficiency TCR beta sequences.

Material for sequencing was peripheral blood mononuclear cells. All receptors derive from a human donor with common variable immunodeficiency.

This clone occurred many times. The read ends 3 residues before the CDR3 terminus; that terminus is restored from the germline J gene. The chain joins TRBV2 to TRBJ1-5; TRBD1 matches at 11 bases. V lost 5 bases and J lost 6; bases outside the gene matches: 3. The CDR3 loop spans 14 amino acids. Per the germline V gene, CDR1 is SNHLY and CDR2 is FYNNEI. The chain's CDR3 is CASSWTGGGQPQHF. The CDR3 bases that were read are TGTGCCAGCAGTTGGACAGGGGGCGGTCAGCCC.

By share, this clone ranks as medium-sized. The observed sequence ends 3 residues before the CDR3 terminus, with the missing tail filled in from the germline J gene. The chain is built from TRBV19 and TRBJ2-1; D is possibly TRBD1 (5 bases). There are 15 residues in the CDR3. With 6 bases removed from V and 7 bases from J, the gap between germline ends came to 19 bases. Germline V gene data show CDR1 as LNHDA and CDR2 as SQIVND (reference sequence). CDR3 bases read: TGTGCCAGTAGACTGGGGCGCTCTATGACAAATGAG. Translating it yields CASRLGRSMTNE. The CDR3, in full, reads CASRLGRSMTNEQFF.

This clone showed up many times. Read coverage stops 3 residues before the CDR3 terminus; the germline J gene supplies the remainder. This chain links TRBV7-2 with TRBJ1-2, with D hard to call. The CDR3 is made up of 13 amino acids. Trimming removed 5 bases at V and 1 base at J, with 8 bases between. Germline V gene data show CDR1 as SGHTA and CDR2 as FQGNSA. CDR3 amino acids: CASSPQSNYGYTF. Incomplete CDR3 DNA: TGTGCCAGCAGCCCTCAGAGTAACTATGGC.

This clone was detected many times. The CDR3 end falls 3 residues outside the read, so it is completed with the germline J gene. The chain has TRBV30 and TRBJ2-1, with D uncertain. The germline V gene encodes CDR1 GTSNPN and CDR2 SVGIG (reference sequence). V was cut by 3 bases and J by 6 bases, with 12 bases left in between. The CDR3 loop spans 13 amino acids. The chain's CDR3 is CAWRKPGPNEQFF. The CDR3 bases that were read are TGTGCCTGGAGGAAGCCTGGGCCCAATGAG.

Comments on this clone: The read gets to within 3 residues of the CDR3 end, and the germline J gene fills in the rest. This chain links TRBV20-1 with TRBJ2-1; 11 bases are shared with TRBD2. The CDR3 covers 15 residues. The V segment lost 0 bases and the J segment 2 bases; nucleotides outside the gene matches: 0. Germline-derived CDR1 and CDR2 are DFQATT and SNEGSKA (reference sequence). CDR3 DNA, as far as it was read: TGCAGTGCTAGAGATAGCGGGAGGGCCTACAATGAG. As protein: CSARDSGRAYNE. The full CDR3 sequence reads CSARDSGRAYNEQFF.

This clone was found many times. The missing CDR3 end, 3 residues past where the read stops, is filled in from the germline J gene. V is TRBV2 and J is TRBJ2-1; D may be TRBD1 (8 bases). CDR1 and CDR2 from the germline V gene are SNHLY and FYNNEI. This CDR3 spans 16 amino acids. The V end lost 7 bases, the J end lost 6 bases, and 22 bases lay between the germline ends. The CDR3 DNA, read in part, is TGTGCCAGCACCCCGGGAGGACAGGGCCTACGCAATGAG. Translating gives CASTPGGQGLRNE. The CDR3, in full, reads CASTPGGQGLRNEQFF.

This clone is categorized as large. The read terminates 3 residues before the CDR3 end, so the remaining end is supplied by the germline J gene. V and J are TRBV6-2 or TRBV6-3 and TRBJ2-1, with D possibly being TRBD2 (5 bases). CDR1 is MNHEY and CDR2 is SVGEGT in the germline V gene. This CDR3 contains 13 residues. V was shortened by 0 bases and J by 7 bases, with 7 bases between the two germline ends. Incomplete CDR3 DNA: TGTGCCAGCAGTTACTCAGAGCGGAATGAG. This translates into CASSYSERNE. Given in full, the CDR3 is CASSYSERNEQFF.